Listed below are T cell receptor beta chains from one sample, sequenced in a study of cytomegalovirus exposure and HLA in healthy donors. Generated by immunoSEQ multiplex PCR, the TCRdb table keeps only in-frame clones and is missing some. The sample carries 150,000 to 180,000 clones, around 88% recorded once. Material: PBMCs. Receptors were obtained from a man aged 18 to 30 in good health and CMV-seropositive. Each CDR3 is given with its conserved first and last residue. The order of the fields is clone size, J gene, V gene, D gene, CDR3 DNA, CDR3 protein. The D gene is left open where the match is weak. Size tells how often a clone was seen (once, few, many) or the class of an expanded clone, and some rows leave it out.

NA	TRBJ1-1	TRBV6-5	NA	TGTGCCAGCAGTGGGCCGAACACTGAAGCTTTCTTT	CASSGPNTEAFF
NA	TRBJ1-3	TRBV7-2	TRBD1	TGTGCCAGCAGCTCGGGACAGGGGGCCTCTGGAAACACCATATATTTT	CASSSGQGASGNTIYF
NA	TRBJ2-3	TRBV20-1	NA	TGCAGTGCTAGGAGGCCCGATACGCAGTATTTT	CSARRPDTQYF
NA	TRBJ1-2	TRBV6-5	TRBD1	TGTGCCAGCAGTTACCAGGGGGGTCGAGCTAACTATGGCTACACCTTC	CASSYQGGRANYGYTF
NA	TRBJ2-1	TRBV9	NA	TGTGCCAGCAGCCCACCGATGATTAGTGACTCCTACAATGAGCAGTTCTTC	CASSPPMISDSYNEQFF
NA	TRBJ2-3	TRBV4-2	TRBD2	TGTGCCAGCAGCCTTCTTCCCGGGACTAGCGGAGCCAGCACAGATACGCAGTATTTT	CASSLLPGTSGASTDTQYF
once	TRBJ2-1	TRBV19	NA	TGTGCCAGTAGTCCAGATCGGGAGAGGAATGAGCAGTTCTTC	CASSPDRERNEQFF
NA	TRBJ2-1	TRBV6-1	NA	TGTGCCAGCAAAGAGCGGAATGAGCAGTTCTTC	CASKERNEQFF
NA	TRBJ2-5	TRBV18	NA	TGTGCCAGCTCACCGATACAAGTGAGGGAGACCCAGTACTTC	CASSPIQVRETQYF
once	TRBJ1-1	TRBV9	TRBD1	TGTGCCAGCAGCGCCCGACAGGGGGACACTGAAGCTTTCTTT	CASSARQGDTEAFF
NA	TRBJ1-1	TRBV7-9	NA	TGTGCCACAAGGCCGCAGGGGATGGACACTGAAGCTTTCTTT	CATRPQGMDTEAFF
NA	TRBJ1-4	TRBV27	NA	TGTGCCAGCAAGGGGTTCCCTAATGAAAAACTGTTTTTT	CASKGFPNEKLFF
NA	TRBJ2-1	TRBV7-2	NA	TGTGCCAGCAGCTTAAGTAACAGGGAAAATGAGCAGTTCTTC	CASSLSNRENEQFF
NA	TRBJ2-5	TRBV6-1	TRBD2	TGTGCCAGCAGTGAGGGGGGGAAAGAGACCCAGTACTTC	CASSEGGKETQYF
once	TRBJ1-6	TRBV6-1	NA	TGTGCCAGCAGTTCCCGGGACAATCTTCAATCACCCCTCCACTTT	CASSSRDNLQSPLHF
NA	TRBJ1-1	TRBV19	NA	TGTGCCAGTAGTATCAGCAGGATCATGAACACTGAAGCTTTCTTT	CASSISRIMNTEAFF
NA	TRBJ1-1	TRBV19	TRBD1	TGTGCCAGTAGTTCTGGACAGGGAAACACTGAAGCTTTCTTT	CASSSGQGNTEAFF
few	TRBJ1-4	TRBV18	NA	TGTGCCAGCTCACCCGGGAGGGGAGAGGAAAAACTGTTTTTT	CASSPGRGEEKLFF
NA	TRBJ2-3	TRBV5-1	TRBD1	TGCGCCAGCAGCTTCCAGGGGGTTGGCACAGATACGCAGTATTTT	CASSFQGVGTDTQYF
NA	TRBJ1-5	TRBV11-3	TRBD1	TGTGCCAGCAAAGATATCAGGGGGCGGGTATTCTCGTTCAATCAGCCCCAGCATTTT	CASKDIRGRVFSFNQPQHF
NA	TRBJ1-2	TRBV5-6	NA	TGTGCCAGCAGCTTGGCCGACAGAAGAAACTATGGCTACACCTTC	CASSLADRRNYGYTF
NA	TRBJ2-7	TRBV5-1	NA	TGCGCCAGCTTCCGGGAACAGCGCTCCTACGAGCAGTACTTC	CASFREQRSYEQYF
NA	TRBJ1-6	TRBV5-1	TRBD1	TGCGCCAGCAGCCCGGACAGGGTGGATAATTCACCCCTCCACTTT	CASSPDRVDNSPLHF
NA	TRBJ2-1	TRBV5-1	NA	TGCGCCAGCGGCGGCGCGAGCTCCTACAATGAGCAGTTCTTC	CASGGASSYNEQFF
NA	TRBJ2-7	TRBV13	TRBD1	TGTGCCAGCAGCTTAGTTGGGACAGCCAGAGACGAGCAGTACTTC	CASSLVGTARDEQYF
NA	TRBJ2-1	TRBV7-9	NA	TGTGCCAGCAGCTTAGGGGAGGGGGTTGAGCAGTTCTTC	CASSLGEGVEQFF
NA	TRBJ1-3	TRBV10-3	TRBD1	TGTGCCATCACTCCCGCAGGGGGCTCTGGAAACACCATATATTTT	CAITPAGGSGNTIYF
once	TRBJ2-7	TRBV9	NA	TGTGCCAGCAGCGTAGGATCCAGCGTTGCCTACGAGCAGTACTTC	CASSVGSSVAYEQYF
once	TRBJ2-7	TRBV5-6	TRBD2	TGTGCCAGCAGCTTGGAGACTAGCGGGATCTCCTACGAGCAGTACTTC	CASSLETSGISYEQYF
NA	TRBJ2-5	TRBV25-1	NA	TGTGCCAGCAGTGAATTGAATTGGGCCTTCCAAGAGACCCAGTACTTC	CASSELNWAFQETQYF
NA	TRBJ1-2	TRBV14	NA	TGTGCCAGCAGCCAAAAGACAGTAAACTATGGCTACACCTTC	CASSQKTVNYGYTF
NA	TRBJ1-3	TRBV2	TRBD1	TGTGCCAGCAGTGATACGGGACAGGGCTCTGGAAACACCATATATTTT	CASSDTGQGSGNTIYF
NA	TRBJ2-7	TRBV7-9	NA	TGTGCCAGCAGACAGACGGAAGACACATACGCCTACGAGCAGTACTTC	CASRQTEDTYAYEQYF
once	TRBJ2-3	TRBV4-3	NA	TGCGCCAGCAGCCCGGTTTGGAGGGCAAAGACAGATACGCAGTATTTT	CASSPVWRAKTDTQYF
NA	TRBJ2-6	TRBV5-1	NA	TGCGCCAGCAGCTTGTCGCGGGCTGGGGCCAACGTCCTGACTTTC	CASSLSRAGANVLTF
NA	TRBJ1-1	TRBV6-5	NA	TGTGCCAGCAGCTTGACAGTAAGGGCCGGCACTGAAGCTTTCTTT	CASSLTVRAGTEAFF
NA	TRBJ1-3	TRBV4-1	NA	TGCGCCAGCAGCCAAGAGGGCAGGTCTACGGGAAACACCATATATTTT	CASSQEGRSTGNTIYF
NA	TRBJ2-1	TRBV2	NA	TGTGCCAGCAGGGAGGGGCTTCTAGCGCCCCGCTCCTACAATGAGCAGTTCTTC	CASREGLLAPRSYNEQFF
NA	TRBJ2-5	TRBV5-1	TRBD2	TGCGCCAGCAGGTGGACTAGCGGGGGGGCCGAGACCCAGTACTTC	CASRWTSGGAETQYF
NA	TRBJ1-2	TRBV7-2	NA	TGTGCCAGCAGATTGGGGGGAAGGGATGGCTACACCTTC	CASRLGGRDGYTF
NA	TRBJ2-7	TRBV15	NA	TGTGCCACCAGCACCCCTGGGTGGGAGAGCTACGAGCAGTACTTC	CATSTPGWESYEQYF
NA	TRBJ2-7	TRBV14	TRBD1	TGTGCCAGCAGCCGCGGACAGGGCCGCTACGAGCAGTACTTC	CASSRGQGRYEQYF
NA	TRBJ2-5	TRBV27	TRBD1	TGTGCCAGCAGTTCCTACGGGACAGGGGCCGAGGGGGCCCAGTACTTC	CASSSYGTGAEGAQYF
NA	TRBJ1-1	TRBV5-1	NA	TGCGCCAGCAGCCTAGGACAGATTAACACTGAAGCTTTCTTT	CASSLGQINTEAFF